Detailed here is one T cell receptor beta chain. Antigen specificity is unknown. The data stem from a study of a mutant IDH1 vaccine in newly diagnosed glioma. The data were produced by immunoSEQ multiplex PCR, yet TCRdb's version contains in-frame clones alone and is incomplete. Counted here are around 30,000 clones, over 75% occurring once; the ten biggest clones make up roughly 3.2%. Stated time point: week 35, safety follow-up. A single vaccine dose contained 300 ug of mutant IDH1 20-mer peptide, and topical imiquimod was used with it. The CDR3 has 14 amino acids. CDR1 and CDR2 from the germline V gene are LGHNA and YSLEER. V lost 1 base and J 4 bases, leaving 10 bases between the germline ends.

The chain couples TRBV4-3 to TRBJ2-5, with D unresolved. The TCR was taken from a man in his forties with glioma. Some clones in this sample may be carry-over from other donors' samples. Sequences were derived from PBMCs, sampled from a glioma patient whose treatment included an IDH1 peptide vaccine. The CDR3 here is CASSQVSMGETQYF. The CDR3 nucleotides read TGCGCCAGCAGCCAAGTTTCAATGGGAGAGACCCAGTACTTC.